This TCR beta chain was profiled in a study of shared clonotypes between healthy human individuals. Study-wide findings and caveats: Read depth was anticipated to influence clonotype sharing among donors. Between several donors, naive CD4 clonotypes were shared at a level of about 5%. Relative to clonotypes present in all four donors, those not shared had lower generation probabilities.

Naive CD8 cells lacked CD45RO, underwent positive selection for CCR7 and left out terminally differentiated effector memory CD45RA+ cells. Several immunoSEQ plates held equal portions of the genomic DNA taken from each subset. Only in-frame clones appear in the TCRdb table, and some are missing; sequencing was by immunoSEQ multiplex PCR. The table shows about 2.2 million clones, with roughly 95% occurring only once. Looked up from germline, CDR1 is SEHNR and CDR2 is FQNEAQ (reference sequence). The V gene lost 4 bases and the J gene lost 0 bases, with 10 bases spanning the gap. The CDR3 is made up of 14 amino acids. A note on this clone: Its antigen remains unknown.

The V call is TRBV7-9, the J call TRBJ2-7; D not resolved. This sequence was found in a man aged 18 to 30 in good health. Some clones in this sample may be carry-over from other donors' samples. Sequencing was carried out using naive CD8+ T cells from PBMCs. In DNA, the CDR3 is TGTGCCAGCAGCTCGATGCCAAGCTCCTACGAGCAGTACTTC. The encoded protein is CASSSMPSSYEQYF.